These 3 T cell receptor beta chains share one sample of origin, sequenced in a study of blood T cell repertoires in COVID-19. The assay was immunoSEQ multiplex PCR, and TCRdb's table has in-frame clones only and misses some. Among 130,000 to 150,000 clones listed, approximately 84% were seen once. Sequencing was carried out using peripheral blood. The receptors come from a human donor with acute or convalescent COVID-19. The donor label of this sample is uncertain.

The chain is built from TRBV7-3 and TRBJ2-5; D gene uncertain. The CDR3 loop spans 13 amino acids. The V end lost 0 bases, the J end lost 2 bases, and 4 bases lay between the germline ends. CDR1 is SGHTA, CDR2 FQGTGA, per germline. The CDR3 region is CASSLTQQETQYF. For the CDR3, the DNA is TGTGCCAGCAGCTTAACCCAGCAAGAGACCCAGTACTTC. Based on the CDR3 plus reference TRBV7-3 and TRBJ2-5, the full variable domain is GAGVSQTPSNKVTEKGKYVELRCDPISGHTALYWYRQSLGQGPEFLIYFQGTGAADDSGLPNDRFFAVRPEGSVSTLKIQRTERGDSAVYLCASSLTQQETQYFGPGTRLLVL.

V and J are TRBV9 and TRBJ1-1; tentative D call: TRBD1 (6 bases). V lost 4 bases to trimming and J lost 1 base, with 14 bases between them. This CDR3 is built from 15 residues. Germline V gene sequence: CDR1 SGDLS, CDR2 YYNGEE. The CDR3, as DNA: TGTGCCAGCAGCACCCTGGGGGCACAGAACACTGAAGCTTTCTTT. Translated: CASSTLGAQNTEAFF.

The chain is built from TRBV19 and TRBJ2-5; 7 nucleotides align to TRBD1. V dropped 10 bases and J dropped 1; count of bases not matched to a gene: 3. This CDR3 has 12 residues. The V gene's germline CDR1 is LNHDA and CDR2 SQIVND (reference sequence). This CDR3 reads CATGTVQETQYF. CDR3 sequence (DNA): TGTGCCACAGGGACAGTCCAAGAGACCCAGTACTTC.